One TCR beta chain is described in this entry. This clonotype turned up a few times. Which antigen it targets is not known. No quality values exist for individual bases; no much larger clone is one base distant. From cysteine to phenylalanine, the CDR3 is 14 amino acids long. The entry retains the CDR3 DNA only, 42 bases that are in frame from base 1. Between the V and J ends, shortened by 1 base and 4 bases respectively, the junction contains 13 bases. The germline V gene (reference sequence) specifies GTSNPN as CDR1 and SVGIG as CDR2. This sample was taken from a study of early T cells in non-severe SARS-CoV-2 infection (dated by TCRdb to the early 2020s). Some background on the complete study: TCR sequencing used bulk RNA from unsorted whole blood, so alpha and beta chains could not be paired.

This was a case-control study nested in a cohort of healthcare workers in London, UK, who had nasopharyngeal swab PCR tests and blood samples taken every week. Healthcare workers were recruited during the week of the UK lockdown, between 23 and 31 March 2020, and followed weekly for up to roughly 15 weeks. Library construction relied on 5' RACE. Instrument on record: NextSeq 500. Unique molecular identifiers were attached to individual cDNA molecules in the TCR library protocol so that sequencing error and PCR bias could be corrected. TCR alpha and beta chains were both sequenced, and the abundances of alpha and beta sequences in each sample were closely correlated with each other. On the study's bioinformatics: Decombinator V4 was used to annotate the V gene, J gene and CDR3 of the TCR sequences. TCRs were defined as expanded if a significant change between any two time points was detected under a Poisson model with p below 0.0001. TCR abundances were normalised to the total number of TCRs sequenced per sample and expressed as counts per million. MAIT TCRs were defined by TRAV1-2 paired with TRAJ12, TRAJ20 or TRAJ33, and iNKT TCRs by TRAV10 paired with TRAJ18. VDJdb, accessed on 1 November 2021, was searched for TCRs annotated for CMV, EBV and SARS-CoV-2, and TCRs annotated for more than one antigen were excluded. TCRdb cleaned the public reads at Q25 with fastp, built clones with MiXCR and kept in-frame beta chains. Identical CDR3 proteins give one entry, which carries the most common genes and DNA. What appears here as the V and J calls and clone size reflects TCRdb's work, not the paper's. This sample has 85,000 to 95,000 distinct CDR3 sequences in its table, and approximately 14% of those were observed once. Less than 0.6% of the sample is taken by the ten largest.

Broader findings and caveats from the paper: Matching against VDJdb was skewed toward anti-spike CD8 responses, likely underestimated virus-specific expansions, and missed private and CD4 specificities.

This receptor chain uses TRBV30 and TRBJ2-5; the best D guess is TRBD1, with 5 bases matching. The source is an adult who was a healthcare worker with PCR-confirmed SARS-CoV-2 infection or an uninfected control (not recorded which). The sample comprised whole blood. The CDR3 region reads CAWSEDSLRETQYF. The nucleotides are TGTGCCTGGAGTGAAGACAGTTTAAGAGAGACCCAGTACTTC. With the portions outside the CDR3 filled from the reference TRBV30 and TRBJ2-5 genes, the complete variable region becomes SQTIHQWPATLVQPVGSPLSLECTVEGTSNPNLYWYRQAAGRGLQLLFYSVGIGQISSEVPQNLSASRPQDRQFILSSKKLLLSDSGFYLCAWSEDSLRETQYFGPGTRLLVL.